A selection of T cell receptor beta chains follows, all from one sample in a study of CXCR3-negative and CXCR3-positive naive CD8 T cells. Reprocessing the 5' RACE reads, TCRdb reports a single entry for every CDR3 protein and omits DNA. Its table records around 160,000 distinct CDR3 sequences. The material sequenced was naive CXCR3+ CD8+ T cells from blood. The origin of the receptors is a human donor in good health. Some clones in this sample may be carry-over from other donors' samples. The CDR3 runs from the conserved cysteine through the conserved F or W. The order of the fields is J gene, V gene, CDR3 protein.

>TRBJ2-3|TRBV29-1
CSVDLTLDPTSTDTQYF
>TRBJ2-1|TRBV7-3
CASSPSGGYEQFF
>TRBJ1-1|TRBV7-2
CASSLRDTRINTEAFF
>TRBJ2-3|TRBV6-5
CASSGTQLAGPSRDTQYF
>TRBJ2-2|TRBV7-9
CASSPPAGTGELFF
>TRBJ2-1|TRBV10-3
CATGKEVSYNEQFF
>TRBJ2-1|TRBV6-2/TRBV6-3
CASSQSFSTPYNEQFF
>TRBJ2-7|TRBV29-1
CSVGPSNEQYF
>TRBJ2-2|TRBV4-1
CASSQSGGLGGELFF
>TRBJ2-1|TRBV4-3
CASSQDFRGAGYNEQFF
>TRBJ1-4|TRBV7-9
CASSPRVPGPNEKLFF
>TRBJ2-3|TRBV24-1
CATSDPSRTARPTDTQYF
>TRBJ1-4|TRBV7-9
CASSLGTGDEEKLFF
>TRBJ2-1|TRBV2
CASIKEREGFF
>TRBJ1-5|TRBV28
CASSLESGTNQPQHF
>TRBJ1-1|TRBV4-2
CASSQDSWGQTEAFF
>TRBJ1-4|TRBV7-6
CASSLTEENEKLFF
>TRBJ1-2|TRBV6-5
CASSYQDRDYGYTF
>TRBJ2-7|TRBV15
CATSAQNRDSSYEQYF
>TRBJ2-3|TRBV5-6
CASSLVGLSTDTQYF
>TRBJ2-7|TRBV7-7
CASSPGTRYEQYF
>TRBJ2-3|TRBV27
CASILGQGTFKPLILADTQYF
>TRBJ1-2|TRBV29-1
CSVEGTLIDNYGYTF
>TRBJ2-1|TRBV28
CASSLGPDLATSSYNEQFF
>TRBJ2-7|TRBV28
CASSSPGYEQYF
>TRBJ2-5|TRBV28
CASSARLALLMYF
>TRBJ2-7|TRBV9
CASSVDAGGEQYF
>TRBJ2-1|TRBV10-1
CASSIGGVNEQFF
>TRBJ1-5|TRBV7-2
CASSLVGGNQPQHF
>TRBJ2-7|TRBV7-9
CASSDNRGSLYEQYF
>TRBJ2-5|TRBV7-3
CASSLTYGQEETQYF
>TRBJ2-3|TRBV2
CASSGIQGFSTDTQYF
>TRBJ1-5|TRBV5-5
CASSLSGEDSNQPQHF
>TRBJ2-2|TRBV12-3/TRBV12-4
CASSFSYRDRGSAGELFF
>TRBJ2-7|TRBV7-9
CASRPTGYGEQYF
>TRBJ2-2|TRBV6-1
CASSDPDRESGELFF
>TRBJ1-3|TRBV13
CASSLGLWDSGNTIYF
>TRBJ2-3|TRBV28
CASSPIDPGTSVYTQYF
>TRBJ1-1|TRBV5-1
CASSPGAGREAEAFF
>TRBJ2-1|TRBV4-3
CASSQDAGTHNEQFF
>TRBJ2-3|TRBV7-9
CASASPGTDTQYF
>TRBJ2-1|TRBV7-9
CASSLGQGGRWAGYNEQFF
>TRBJ1-1|TRBV5-1
CASSSDLWGRMNTEAFF
>TRBJ2-2|TRBV2
CASSELVSPNTGELFF
>TRBJ2-1|TRBV7-8
CASSLMTGQDNEQFF
>TRBJ1-5|TRBV12-3/TRBV12-4
CASSSSGAHQPQHF
>TRBJ1-2|TRBV11-2
CASSLDPGPGQSYGYTF
>TRBJ2-7|TRBV10-3
CAAGQGASYEQYF
>TRBJ2-2|TRBV4-3
CASSRDRANTGELFF
>TRBJ1-5|TRBV7-2
CASSSGIGPQHF
>TRBJ2-3|TRBV6-2/TRBV6-3
CASSYGQGLNTDTQYF
>TRBJ2-7|TRBV4-2
CASSPTMEFYEQYF
>TRBJ2-1|TRBV7-9
CASSYPGTFPNEQFF
>TRBJ1-2|TRBV5-1
CASSPYPPGTGGASHYGYTF
>TRBJ1-1|TRBV5-1
CASSLEVGNTEAFF